The sample holds a few counts of the clone carrying this TCR beta chain. Its target is not known. Trimming stripped 6 bases from V and 1 base from J, with 7 bases between. Looked up from germline, CDR1 is MRHNA and CDR2 is SNTAGT. The CDR3 has 13 amino acids. The data belong to a study of graft-versus-host responses after intestinal transplantation. Overall study: Every recipient had anti-thymocyte globulin induction and 3 to 4 years of tacrolimus plus steroids.

Study conclusions and caveats: Within allografts, high graft-versus-host to host-versus-graft clonal ratios were seen among patients with graft-donor T cell macrochimerism. Analysis identified GvH clones in recipient marrow, with some appearing first in ileum or blood.

Sequencing used immunoSEQ multiplex PCR; TCRdb keeps in-frame clones, though not all of them. Among 75,000 to 100,000 clones listed, roughly 90% were seen once. V is TRBV6-4 and J is TRBJ1-5, with no clear D. Specimen: PBMCs, collected roughly 450 days after intestinal transplant. This sequence was found in a human patient who received an intestinal transplant, so some T cells may come from the graft donor. The CDR3 nucleotides are TGTGCCAGCAGCCCGGACAGCAATCAGCCCCAGCATTTT. Protein sequence: CASSPDSNQPQHF.